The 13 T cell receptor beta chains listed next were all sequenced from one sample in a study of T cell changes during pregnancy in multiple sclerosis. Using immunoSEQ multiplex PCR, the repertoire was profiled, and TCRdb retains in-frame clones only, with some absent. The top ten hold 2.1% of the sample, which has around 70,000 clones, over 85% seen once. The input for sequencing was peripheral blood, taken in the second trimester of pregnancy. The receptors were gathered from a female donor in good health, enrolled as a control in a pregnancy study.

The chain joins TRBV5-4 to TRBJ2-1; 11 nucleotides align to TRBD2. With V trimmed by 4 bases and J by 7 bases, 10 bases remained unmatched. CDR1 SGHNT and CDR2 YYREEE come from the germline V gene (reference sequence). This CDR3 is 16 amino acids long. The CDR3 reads CASSKTGTSGGNEQFF. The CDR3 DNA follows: TGTGCCAGCAGCAAAACCGGGACTAGCGGCGGAAATGAGCAGTTCTTC.

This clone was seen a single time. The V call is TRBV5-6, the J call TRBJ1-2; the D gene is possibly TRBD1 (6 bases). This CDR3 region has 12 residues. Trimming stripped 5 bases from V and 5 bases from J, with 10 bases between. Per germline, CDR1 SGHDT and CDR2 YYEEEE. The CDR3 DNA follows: TGTGCCAGCAGTACGGACAGATATGGCTACACCTTC. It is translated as CASSTDRYGYTF.

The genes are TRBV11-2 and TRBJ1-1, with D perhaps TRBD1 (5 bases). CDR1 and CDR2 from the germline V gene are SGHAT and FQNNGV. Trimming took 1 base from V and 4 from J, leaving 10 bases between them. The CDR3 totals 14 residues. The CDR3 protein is CASSLGQGGTEAFF. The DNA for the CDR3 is TGTGCCAGCAGCTTAGGGCAGGGAGGCACTGAAGCTTTCTTT.

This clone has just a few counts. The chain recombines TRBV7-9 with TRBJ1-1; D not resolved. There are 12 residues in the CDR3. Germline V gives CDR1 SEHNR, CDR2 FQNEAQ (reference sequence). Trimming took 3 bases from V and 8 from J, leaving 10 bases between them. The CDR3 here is CASSFPGAEAFF. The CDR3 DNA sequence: TGTGCCAGCAGCTTCCCGGGAGCCGAAGCTTTCTTT.

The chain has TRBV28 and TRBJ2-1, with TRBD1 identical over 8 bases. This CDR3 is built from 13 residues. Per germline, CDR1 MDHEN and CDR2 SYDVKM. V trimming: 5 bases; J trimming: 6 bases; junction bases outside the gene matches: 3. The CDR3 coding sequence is TGTGCCAGCAGTCCGACAGGGGTCAATGAGCAGTTCTTC. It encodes CASSPTGVNEQFF.

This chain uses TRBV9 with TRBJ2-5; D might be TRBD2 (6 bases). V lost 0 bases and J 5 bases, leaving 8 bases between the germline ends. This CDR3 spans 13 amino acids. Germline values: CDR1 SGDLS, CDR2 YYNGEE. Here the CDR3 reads CASSVGLAETQYF. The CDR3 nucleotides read TGTGCCAGCAGCGTAGGGCTAGCGGAGACCCAGTACTTC.

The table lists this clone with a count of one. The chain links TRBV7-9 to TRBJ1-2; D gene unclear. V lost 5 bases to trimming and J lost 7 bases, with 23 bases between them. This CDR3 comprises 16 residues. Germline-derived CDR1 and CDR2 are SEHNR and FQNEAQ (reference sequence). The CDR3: CASSPPANAGFPGYTF. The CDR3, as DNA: TGTGCCAGCAGCCCTCCAGCAAACGCGGGGTTCCCTGGCTACACCTTC.

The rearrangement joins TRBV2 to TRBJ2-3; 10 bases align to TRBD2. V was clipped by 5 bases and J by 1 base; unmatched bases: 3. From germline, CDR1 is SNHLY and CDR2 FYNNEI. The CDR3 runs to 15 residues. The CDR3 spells CASSFGTSGTDTQYF. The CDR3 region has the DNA TGTGCCAGCAGTTTTGGGACTAGCGGCACAGATACGCAGTATTTT.

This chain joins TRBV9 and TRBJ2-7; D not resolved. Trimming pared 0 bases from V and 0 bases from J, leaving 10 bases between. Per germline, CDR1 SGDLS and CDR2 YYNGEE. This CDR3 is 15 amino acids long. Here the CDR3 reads CASSVASGCSYEQYF. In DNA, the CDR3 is TGTGCCAGCAGCGTAGCGTCAGGATGCTCCTACGAGCAGTACTTC.

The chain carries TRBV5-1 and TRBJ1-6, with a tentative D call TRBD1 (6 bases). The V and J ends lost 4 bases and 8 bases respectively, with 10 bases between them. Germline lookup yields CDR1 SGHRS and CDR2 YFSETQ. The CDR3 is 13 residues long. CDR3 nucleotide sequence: TGCGCCAGCAGCGCGACAGGCTATTCACCCCTCCACTTT. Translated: CASSATGYSPLHF.

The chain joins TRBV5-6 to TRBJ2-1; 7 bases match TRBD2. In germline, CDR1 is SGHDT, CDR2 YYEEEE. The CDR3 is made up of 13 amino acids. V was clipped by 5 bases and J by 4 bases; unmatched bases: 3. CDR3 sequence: CASRGGEYNEQFF. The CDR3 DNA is TGTGCCAGCAGGGGGGGGGAGTACAATGAGCAGTTCTTC.

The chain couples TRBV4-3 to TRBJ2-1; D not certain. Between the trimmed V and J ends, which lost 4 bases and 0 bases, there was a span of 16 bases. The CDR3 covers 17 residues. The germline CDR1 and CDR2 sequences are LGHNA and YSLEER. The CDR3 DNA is TGCGCCAGCAGCCCGCTCGGTCCTCGGAGCTCCTACAATGAGCAGTTCTTC. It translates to CASSPLGPRSSYNEQFF.

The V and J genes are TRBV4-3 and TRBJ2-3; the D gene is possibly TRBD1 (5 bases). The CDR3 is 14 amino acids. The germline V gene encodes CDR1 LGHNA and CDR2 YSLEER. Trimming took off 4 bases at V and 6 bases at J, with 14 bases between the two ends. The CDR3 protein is CASSPTTVGDTQYF. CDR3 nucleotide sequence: TGCGCCAGCAGCCCTACGACAGTGGGCGATACGCAGTATTTT.